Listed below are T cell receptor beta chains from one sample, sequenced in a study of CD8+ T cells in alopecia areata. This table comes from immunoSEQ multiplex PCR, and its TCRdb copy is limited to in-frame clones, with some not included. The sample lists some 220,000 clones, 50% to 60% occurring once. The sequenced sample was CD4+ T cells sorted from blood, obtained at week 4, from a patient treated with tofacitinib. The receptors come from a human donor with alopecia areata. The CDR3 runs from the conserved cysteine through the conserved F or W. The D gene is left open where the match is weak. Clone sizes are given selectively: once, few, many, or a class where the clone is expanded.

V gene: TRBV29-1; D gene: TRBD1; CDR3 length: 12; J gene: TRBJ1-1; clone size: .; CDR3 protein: CSVTRGPTEAFF
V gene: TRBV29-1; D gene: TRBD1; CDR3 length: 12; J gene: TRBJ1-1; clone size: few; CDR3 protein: CSAGTGNTEAFF
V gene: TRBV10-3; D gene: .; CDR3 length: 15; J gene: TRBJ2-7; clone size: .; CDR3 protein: CAINQGGGPSYEQYF
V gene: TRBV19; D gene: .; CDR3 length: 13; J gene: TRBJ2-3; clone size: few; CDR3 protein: CASSTTGADTQYF
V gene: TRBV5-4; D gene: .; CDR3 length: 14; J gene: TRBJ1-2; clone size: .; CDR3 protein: CASSNEREYYGYTF
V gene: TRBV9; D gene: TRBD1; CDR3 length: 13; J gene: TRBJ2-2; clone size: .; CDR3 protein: CASSNRGTGELFF
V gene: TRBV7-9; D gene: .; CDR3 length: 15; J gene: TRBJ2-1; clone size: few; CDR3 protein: CASSLRVLFEGEQFF
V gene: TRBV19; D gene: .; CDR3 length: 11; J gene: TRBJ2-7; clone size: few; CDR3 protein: CASRSAYEQYF
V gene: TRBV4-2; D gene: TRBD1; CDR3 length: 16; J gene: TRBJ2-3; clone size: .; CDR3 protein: CASNGDGTGATDTQYF
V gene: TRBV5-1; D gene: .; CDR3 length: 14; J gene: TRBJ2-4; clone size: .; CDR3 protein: CASSSVGGLNIQYF
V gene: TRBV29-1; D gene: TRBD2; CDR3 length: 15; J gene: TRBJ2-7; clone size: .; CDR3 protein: CSASSPGGGRNEQYF
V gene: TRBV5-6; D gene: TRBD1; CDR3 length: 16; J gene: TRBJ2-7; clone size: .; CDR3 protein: CASSYPRTGATYEQYF
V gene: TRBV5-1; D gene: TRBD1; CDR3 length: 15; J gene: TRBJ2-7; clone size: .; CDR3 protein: CASTDRDRGFYEQYF
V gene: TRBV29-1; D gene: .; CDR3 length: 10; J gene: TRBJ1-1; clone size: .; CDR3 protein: CSVCDTEAFF
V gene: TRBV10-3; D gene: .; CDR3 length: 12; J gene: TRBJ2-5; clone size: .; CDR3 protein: CAIRDTQETQYF
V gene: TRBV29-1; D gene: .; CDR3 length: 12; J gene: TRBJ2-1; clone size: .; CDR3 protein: CSGRSLYNEQFF
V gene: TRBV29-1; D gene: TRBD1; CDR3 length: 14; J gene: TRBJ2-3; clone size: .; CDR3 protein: CSVGDRGPTDTQYF
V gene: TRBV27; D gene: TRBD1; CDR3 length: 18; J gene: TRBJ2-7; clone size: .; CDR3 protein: CASSLGSGQGSRSYEQYF
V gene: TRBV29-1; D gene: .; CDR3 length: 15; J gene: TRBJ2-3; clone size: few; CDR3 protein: CSVAGHRAFTDTQYF
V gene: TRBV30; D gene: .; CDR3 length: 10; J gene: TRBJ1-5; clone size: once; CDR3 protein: CPRRHQPQHF
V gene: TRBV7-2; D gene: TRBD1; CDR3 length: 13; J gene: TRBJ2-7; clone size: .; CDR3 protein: CASRGQGVYEQYF
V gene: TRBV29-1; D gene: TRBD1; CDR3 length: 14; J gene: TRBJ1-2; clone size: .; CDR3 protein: CSVDDRGLNYGYTF